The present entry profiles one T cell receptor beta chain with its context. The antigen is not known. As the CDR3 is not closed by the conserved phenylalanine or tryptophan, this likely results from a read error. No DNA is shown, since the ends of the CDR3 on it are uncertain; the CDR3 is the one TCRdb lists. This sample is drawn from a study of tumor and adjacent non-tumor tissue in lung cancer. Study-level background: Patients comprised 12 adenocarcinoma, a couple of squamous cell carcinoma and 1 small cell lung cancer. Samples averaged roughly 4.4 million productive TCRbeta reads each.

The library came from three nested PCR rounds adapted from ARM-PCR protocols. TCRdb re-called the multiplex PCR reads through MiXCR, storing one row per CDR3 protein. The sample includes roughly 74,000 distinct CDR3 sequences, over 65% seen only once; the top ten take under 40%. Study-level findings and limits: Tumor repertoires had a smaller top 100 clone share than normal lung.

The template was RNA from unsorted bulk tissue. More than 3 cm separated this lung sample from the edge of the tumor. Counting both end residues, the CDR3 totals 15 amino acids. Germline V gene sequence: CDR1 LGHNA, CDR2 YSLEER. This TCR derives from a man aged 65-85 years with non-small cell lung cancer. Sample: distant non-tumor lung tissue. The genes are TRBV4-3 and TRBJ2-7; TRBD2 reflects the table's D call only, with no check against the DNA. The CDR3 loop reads CASSPSAGSSYERYI.